These 30 T cell receptor beta chains share one sample of origin, sequenced in a study of cytomegalovirus exposure and HLA in healthy donors listed by TCRdb under 2017. The library was made by the immunoSEQ multiplex PCR assay. For the multiplex PCR, a mixture combining 60 forward primers for TCR Vbeta segments and 13 reverse primers for TCR Jbeta segments was used. TCRdb stores this immuneACCESS table with in-frame sequences only. Part of the clones is absent; in the studies checked, under half of the shortfall reflects unresolved V genes, and no reason is known for the rest. This sample is represented by approximately 77,000 clones; over 70% of them were singletons. The top ten constitute roughly 7.2% of the sample. Material: PBMCs. These receptors came from a woman aged 40 to 50 in good health and CMV-seronegative.

This clone has only a few counts. The rearrangement joins TRBV6-5 to TRBJ1-6, with 7 bases fitting TRBD1. This CDR3 has 15 residues. The germline V gene has CDR1 MNHEY and CDR2 SVGAGI. V dropped 6 bases and J dropped 9; count of bases not matched to a gene: 11. For the CDR3, the DNA is TGTGCCAGCAGGGATGGCGGGACAGAGAGTTCACCCCTCCACTTT. Encoded protein: CASRDGGTESSPLHF.

The chain links TRBV5-6 to TRBJ2-5, with 7 bases identical to TRBD2. V trimming: 4 bases; J trimming: 2 bases; junction bases outside the gene matches: 2. The CDR3 has 13 amino acids. The germline V gene has CDR1 SGHDT and CDR2 YYEEEE. CDR3 amino acids: CASSHGGQETQYF. For the CDR3, the DNA is TGTGCCAGCAGCCACGGGGGGCAAGAGACCCAGTACTTC.

V usage is TRBV7-2 and J usage is TRBJ2-2; TRBD1 matches 7 bases. Germline CDR1 is SGHTA and CDR2 is FQGNSA. The CDR3 totals 17 residues. V lost 5 bases and J lost 0; bases outside the gene matches: 9. CDR3: CASSPTVGGANTGELFF. The CDR3 bases are TGTGCCAGCAGCCCAACGGTAGGGGGCGCGAACACCGGGGAGCTGTTTTTT.

The chain has TRBV30 and TRBJ1-2; D may be TRBD1 (6 bases). V lost 3 bases to trimming and J lost 7 bases, with 12 bases between them. The CDR3 loop spans 12 amino acids. From germline, CDR1 is GTSNPN and CDR2 SVGIG (reference sequence). CDR3 region: CAWSSAGVGYTF. The CDR3 DNA follows: TGTGCCTGGAGCTCGGCAGGGGTTGGCTACACCTTC.

This chain uses TRBV7-2 with TRBJ2-7, with 7 nucleotides matching TRBD2. The CDR3 contains 13 residues. The J segment lost 6 bases and the V segment lost 1 base, leaving 3 bases of the junction unmatched. CDR1 is SGHTA and CDR2 is FQGNSA in the germline V gene. The CDR3, as DNA: TGTGCCAGCAGCTTAGGACTAGCCGGCGAGCAGTACTTC. Translation gives CASSLGLAGEQYF.

V gene TRBV5-1 combines with J gene TRBJ1-1, with 9 bases lining up with TRBD1. The CDR3 loop spans 15 amino acids. CDR1 is SGHRS and CDR2 is YFSETQ in the germline V gene. J was trimmed by 2 bases and V by 0 bases; bases with no gene match: 2. The CDR3 sequence is CASSLGDRANTEAFF. The CDR3 nucleotides are TGCGCCAGCAGCTTGGGGGACAGGGCTAACACTGAAGCTTTCTTT.

J is TRBJ1-1 and V is TRBV25-1; D perhaps matches TRBD1 (6 bases). With 10 bases removed from V and 4 bases from J, the gap between germline ends came to 16 bases. From germline, CDR1 is MGHDK and CDR2 SYGVNS. The CDR3 covers 13 residues. The CDR3 DNA is TGTGCCACTACACAGGGTTTCGGCACTGAAGCTTTCTTT. It specifies CATTQGFGTEAFF.

The V gene is TRBV13, the J gene TRBJ2-5, with TRBD2 matching over 9 bases. Germline V gives CDR1 PRHDT, CDR2 FYEKMQ (reference sequence). The CDR3 runs 18 residues. V dropped 4 bases and J dropped 0; count of bases not matched to a gene: 12. CDR3: CASSSIRLAGLNQETQYF. CDR3 coding DNA: TGTGCCAGCAGCTCAATACGGCTAGCGGGGCTGAACCAAGAGACCCAGTACTTC.

V gene TRBV27 combines with J gene TRBJ2-5; no firm D call. In germline, CDR1 is MNHEY, CDR2 SMNVEV (reference sequence). Trimming removed 3 bases at V and 3 bases at J, with 8 bases between. The CDR3 is 13 amino acids. CDR3 in amino acids: CASSFNGEETQYF. The CDR3 bases are TGTGCCAGCAGTTTCAACGGAGAAGAGACCCAGTACTTC.

V and J are TRBV30 and TRBJ1-6; D remains ambiguous. V was trimmed by 0 bases and J by 9 bases, leaving 15 bases between them. This CDR3 contains 15 residues. CDR1 and CDR2 (germline): GTSNPN, SVGIG (reference sequence). The CDR3 DNA reads TGTGCCTGGAGTGTGGTGGGCGGGGTTTCTTCACCCCTCCACTTT. Translating gives CAWSVVGGVSSPLHF. Full variable domain (rest looked up from reference TRBV30 and TRBJ1-6): SQTIHQWPATLVQPVGSPLSLECTVEGTSNPNLYWYRQAAGRGLQLLFYSVGIGQISSEVPQNLSASRPQDRQFILSSKKLLLSDSGFYLCAWSVVGGVSSPLHFGNGTRLTVT.

The chain combines TRBV5-4 with TRBJ1-2, with D possibly TRBD1 on 6 matching bases. Germline-derived CDR1 and CDR2 are SGHNT and YYREEE (reference sequence). This CDR3 has 15 residues. V shed 4 bases and J shed 4 bases, with 17 bases lying between them. The CDR3 loop is CASSPRKGDGYGYTF. The CDR3 DNA sequence: TGTGCCAGCAGCCCCCGAAAGGGGGACGGCTATGGCTACACCTTC.

This chain connects TRBV18 to TRBJ2-5; perhaps TRBD2 as D (6 bases). Germline V gene sequence: CDR1 KGHSH, CDR2 LQKENI. The CDR3 is 14 residues long. V was trimmed by 5 bases and J by 2 bases, leaving 12 bases between them. Here the CDR3 DNA reads TGTGCCAGCTCATCTCGGGAGAGACAAGAGACCCAGTACTTC. Protein: CASSSRERQETQYF. Combining the CDR3 with reference TRBV18 and TRBJ2-5 gives the whole variable domain NAGVMQNPRHLVRRRGQEARLRCSPMKGHSHVYWYRQLPEEGLKFMVYLQKENIIDESGMPKERFSAEFPKEGPSILRIQQVVRGDSAAYFCASSSRERQETQYFGPGTRLLVL.

The CDR3 DNA sequence: TGCGCCAGCAGCTTGGATGGAAGGGGGACCACAGATACGCAGTATTTT. This gives the protein CASSLDGRGTTDTQYF. The J gene is TRBJ2-3, the V gene TRBV5-1; a weak D match, TRBD1 (6 bases). Per the germline V gene, CDR1 is SGHRS and CDR2 is YFSETQ. CDR3 length: 16 residues. With 0 bases removed from V and 2 bases from J, the gap between germline ends came to 13 bases. Variable domain in full (rest from reference TRBV5-1 and TRBJ2-3): KAGVTQTPRYLIKTRGQQVTLSCSPISGHRSVSWYQQTPGQGLQFLFEYFSETQRNKGNFPGRFSGRQFSNSRSEMNVSTLELGDSALYLCASSLDGRGTTDTQYFGPGTRLTVL.

The chain carries TRBV7-9 and TRBJ2-1, with TRBD2 identical over 12 bases. The CDR3 extends over 17 amino acids. J gave up 8 bases and V 5 bases, and 13 bases lay outside the gene matches. Germline V gene sequence: CDR1 SEHNR, CDR2 FQNEAQ (reference sequence). CDR3 residues: CASSTVERSSGGDEQFF. CDR3 bases: TGTGCCAGCAGCACAGTAGAGCGGTCTAGCGGGGGGGATGAGCAGTTCTTC.

This chain uses TRBV7-8 with TRBJ1-1; D might be TRBD1 (5 bases). The V and J ends lost 8 bases and 7 bases respectively, with 14 bases between them. CDR1 SGHVS and CDR2 FQNEAQ come from the germline V gene. CDR3 length: 12 residues. CDR3 coding DNA: TGTGCCAGCGGTACTTGGGGGGTTGAAGCTTTCTTT. Its translation: CASGTWGVEAFF.

This clone has just one count. J is TRBJ2-5 and V is TRBV19; 14 nucleotides line up with TRBD2. Germline lookup yields CDR1 LNHDA and CDR2 SQIVND (reference sequence). CDR3 length: 16 residues. V dropped 5 bases and J dropped 5; count of bases not matched to a gene: 7. The CDR3 coding sequence is TGTGCCAGTAGTTCGACTAGCGGGAGGGCCGGGGAGACCCAGTACTTC. It encodes CASSSTSGRAGETQYF.

The J gene is TRBJ2-3, the V gene TRBV30; 10 nucleotides align to TRBD2. V gave up 0 bases and J gave up 2 bases; unmatched junction bases: 2. The CDR3 is made up of 15 amino acids. Germline V gives CDR1 GTSNPN, CDR2 SVGIG (reference sequence). CDR3 nucleotide sequence: TGTGCCTGGAGTGTACTAGCGGGGTTCACAGATACGCAGTATTTT. Protein: CAWSVLAGFTDTQYF.

This clone occurred a few times. The chain recombines TRBV10-3 with TRBJ2-7; 10 bases align to TRBD1. The CDR3 is made up of 14 amino acids. Germline lookup yields CDR1 ENHRY and CDR2 SYGVKD. Trimming cost V 6 bases and J 5 bases; bases outside gene matches: 7. CDR3 in amino acids: CAIRTGTGVHEQYF. The CDR3 coding sequence is TGTGCCATCAGAACCGGGACAGGGGTCCACGAGCAGTACTTC.

The chain has TRBV27 and TRBJ2-7; 7 nucleotides align to TRBD1. CDR1 is MNHEY, CDR2 SMNVEV, per germline (reference sequence). The CDR3 is 15 amino acids. V lost 4 bases, J lost 4 bases, and 10 bases stayed unmatched. The CDR3 protein is CASSSRDRYSYEQYF. CDR3 nucleotides: TGTGCCAGCAGTTCCCGGGACAGATATTCTTACGAGCAGTACTTC.

The chain has TRBV30 and TRBJ1-6; D gene ambiguous. Germline V gene sequence: CDR1 GTSNPN, CDR2 SVGIG (reference sequence). The CDR3 consists of 13 residues. Trimming removed 0 bases at V and 7 bases at J, with 7 bases between. CDR3 DNA: TGTGCCTGGAGTGTAAGCTCCAATTCACCCCTCCACTTT. Translation: CAWSVSSNSPLHF.

This clone showed up just a few times. This rearrangement joins TRBV11-2 to TRBJ1-1; 9 nucleotides match TRBD1. CDR3 size: 18 residues. V was pared by 5 bases and J by 11 bases, with 24 bases of the junction left unmatched. CDR1 is SGHAT and CDR2 is FQNNGV in the germline V gene. CDR3 coding DNA: TGTGCCAGCAGCCACAAGCTCCGGGGGACAGGGAGTGGGAAGGAGGCTTTCTTT. Its protein is CASSHKLRGTGSGKEAFF.

This chain uses TRBV27 with TRBJ2-1; 9 bases fit TRBD2. This CDR3 has 14 residues. Germline V gene data show CDR1 as MNHEY and CDR2 as SMNVEV (reference sequence). J gave up 8 bases and V 1 base, and 3 bases lay outside the gene matches. Here the CDR3 reads CASSLWTSVDEQFF. Written as DNA, the CDR3 is TGTGCCAGCAGTTTATGGACTAGCGTCGATGAGCAGTTCTTC.

In nucleotides, the CDR3 is TGTGCTAGTGGGCAACAGGGTCCCACTGAAGCTTTCTTT. Its translation is CASGQQGPTEAFF. The chain employs TRBV12-5 and TRBJ1-1; maybe TRBD1 (6 bases). V was pared by 6 bases and J by 4 bases, with 12 bases between. The length of the CDR3 is 13 residues. Per germline, CDR1 LGHNT and CDR2 FRNRAP.

The rearrangement joins TRBV18 to TRBJ2-5; 8 bases are a match to TRBD1. In germline, CDR1 is KGHSH, CDR2 LQKENI. J gave up 8 bases and V 3 bases, and 11 bases lay outside the gene matches. This CDR3 is built from 15 residues. The CDR3 loop is CASSPTGQGPSTQYF. DNA for the CDR3: TGTGCCAGCTCACCCACCGGACAGGGACCAAGTACCCAGTACTTC.

The gene calls are TRBV11-1 and TRBJ2-1, with D unclear. Germline CDR1 reads SGHAT; CDR2 reads FQDESV (reference sequence). There are 15 residues in the CDR3. With 1 base removed from V and 0 bases from J, the gap between germline ends came to 7 bases. CDR3 nucleotides: TGTGCCAGCAGCTTAGGGGCTAACTCCTACAATGAGCAGTTCTTC. Protein: CASSLGANSYNEQFF.

The genes are TRBV2 and TRBJ1-2, with D tentatively TRBD1 (5 bases). The CDR3 runs to 13 residues. Looked up from germline, CDR1 is SNHLY and CDR2 is FYNNEI. Trimming removed 4 bases at V and 7 bases at J, with 13 bases between. The CDR3 sequence: CASSGWAGFGYTF. In DNA form, the CDR3 reads TGTGCCAGCAGTGGTTGGGCAGGGTTTGGCTACACCTTC. Using reference TRBV2 and TRBJ1-2 for the parts outside the CDR3, the full variable domain is EPEVTQTPSHQVTQMGQEVILRCVPISNHLYFYWYRQILGQKVEFLVSFYNNEISEKSEIFDDQFSVERPDGSNFTLKIRSTKLEDSAMYFCASSGWAGFGYTFGSGTRLTVV.

This rearrangement joins TRBV28 to TRBJ1-4, with 7 bases that match TRBD1. Germline-derived CDR1 and CDR2 are MDHEN and SYDVKM. V was clipped by 7 bases and J by 7 bases; unmatched bases: 3. The CDR3 spans 12 residues. The DNA of the CDR3 is TGTGCCAGCAAGACAGGGCCTGAAAAACTGTTTTTT. Its protein is CASKTGPEKLFF.

The V and J genes are TRBV5-1 and TRBJ2-7; possible D gene TRBD2, 5 bases. The V gene's germline CDR1 is SGHRS and CDR2 YFSETQ. CDR3 length equals 16 residues. V lost 1 base to trimming and J lost 2 bases, with 16 bases between them. CDR3 sequence: CASSLLATGDTYEQYF. CDR3 sequence (DNA): TGCGCCAGCAGCTTGTTAGCGACGGGTGATACCTACGAGCAGTACTTC.

The J gene is TRBJ1-1, the V gene TRBV19; D is perhaps TRBD1 (6 bases). Germline values: CDR1 LNHDA, CDR2 SQIVND (reference sequence). This CDR3 is built from 13 residues. Trimming left V 4 bases short and J 5 bases short, with 11 bases between. The CDR3 loop reads CASSTTGKTEAFF. CDR3 nucleotide sequence: TGTGCCAGTAGTACCACAGGGAAGACTGAAGCTTTCTTT.

The V gene is TRBV5-1, the J gene TRBJ2-2; possibly TRBD1 for D (5 bases). Germline V gene data show CDR1 as SGHRS and CDR2 as YFSETQ. V was trimmed by 0 bases and J by 4 bases, leaving 13 bases between them. The CDR3 spans 16 residues. In nucleotides, the CDR3 is TGCGCCAGCAGCTTGGCCGTAGGACAAGCCACCGGGGAGCTGTTTTTT. Its protein product is CASSLAVGQATGELFF.